This is a list of T cell receptor beta chains from one sample in a study of T cells after yellow fever vaccination. TCRdb re-analysed the 5' RACE reads in MiXCR, keeping a single row per CDR3 protein. The data hold about 130,000 distinct CDR3 sequences, with about 8.4% observed a single time. This material consisted of CD8+ T cells sorted from PBMCs, taken on the day of the yellow fever booster vaccination. The source is a young man who received the YFV17D yellow fever vaccine. CDR3s leave out the opening cysteine and the closing phenylalanine or tryptophan.

V gene,CDR3 protein
TRBV10-3,AVDPGGSYNEQF
TRBV12-3/TRBV12-4,ASSPGTGMADTQY
TRBV9,ASRPTGSYNEQF
TRBV12-3/TRBV12-4,ASSSRQDSGNTIY
TRBV7-2,ASSLGVVNNQPQH
TRBV3-1,ASSQDTSGASYEQY
TRBV25-1,ATDPQGANEQF
TRBV7-3,ASSLGVEVNTEAF
TRBV2,ASRPTSGGPNAGNEQF
TRBV5-5,ASSLRGNRGQPQH
TRBV12-3/TRBV12-4,ASSPEVGTDTQY
TRBV5-1,ARGTKDTQY
TRBV4-1,ASSQDVTSGEDTQY
TRBV2,ASSAIQGVSENYGYT
TRBV7-7,ASRPGTGGEEDTQY
TRBV9,ASSAAGGPYLGELF
TRBV4-1,ASSQGEGATDTQY
TRBV13,ASSLGAMNTEAF
TRBV7-2,ASRSTGSYEQY
TRBV19,ASSAPEESNIQY
TRBV5-1,ASSLGDREVSGELF
TRBV7-2,ASSLRLAGLVVHEQY
TRBV12-3/TRBV12-4,ASRPIGRVGTEAF
TRBV7-3,ASSPNPGLHYNEQF